This T cell receptor beta chain was identified in a study of post-analysis software for immune sequencing data. Study at large: The courses of disease that were included comprised relapsing-remitting, secondary progressive and progressive-relapsing multiple sclerosis. Findings and caveats of the study: Normalized Chao1 diversity in multiple sclerosis patients fell significantly below that of controls. Among 5 or 6 TRBV segments more frequent in patients than controls were TRBV5-6, TRBV5-1 and TRBV20-1. Those samples that were prepared in the same batch co-clustered strongly by F measure.

Turning to this clonotype: The target antigen is unknown.

Germline V gene lookup returns CDR1 DFQATT and CDR2 SNEGSKA (reference sequence). The CDR3 has 18 amino acids. Trimming removed 5 bases from V and 0 bases from J; junction bases left unmatched: 9. Sequencing libraries made from TCR beta cDNA carried unique molecular identifiers. In TCRdb, the PCR reads were re-called with MiXCR into one record per CDR3 protein. The sample includes about 540,000 distinct CDR3 sequences, roughly 34% seen only once; the top ten take approximately 6%. This clonotype was obtained from a girl aged 2-17 years with multiple sclerosis. The specimen was blood. The chain has TRBV20-1 and TRBJ2-2, with 13 bases that match TRBD2. CDR3 protein: CSARNRLAGGPNTGELFF. The DNA for the CDR3 is TGCAGTGCTCGTAACAGACTAGCGGGGGGCCCGAACACCGGGGAGCTGTTTTTT.